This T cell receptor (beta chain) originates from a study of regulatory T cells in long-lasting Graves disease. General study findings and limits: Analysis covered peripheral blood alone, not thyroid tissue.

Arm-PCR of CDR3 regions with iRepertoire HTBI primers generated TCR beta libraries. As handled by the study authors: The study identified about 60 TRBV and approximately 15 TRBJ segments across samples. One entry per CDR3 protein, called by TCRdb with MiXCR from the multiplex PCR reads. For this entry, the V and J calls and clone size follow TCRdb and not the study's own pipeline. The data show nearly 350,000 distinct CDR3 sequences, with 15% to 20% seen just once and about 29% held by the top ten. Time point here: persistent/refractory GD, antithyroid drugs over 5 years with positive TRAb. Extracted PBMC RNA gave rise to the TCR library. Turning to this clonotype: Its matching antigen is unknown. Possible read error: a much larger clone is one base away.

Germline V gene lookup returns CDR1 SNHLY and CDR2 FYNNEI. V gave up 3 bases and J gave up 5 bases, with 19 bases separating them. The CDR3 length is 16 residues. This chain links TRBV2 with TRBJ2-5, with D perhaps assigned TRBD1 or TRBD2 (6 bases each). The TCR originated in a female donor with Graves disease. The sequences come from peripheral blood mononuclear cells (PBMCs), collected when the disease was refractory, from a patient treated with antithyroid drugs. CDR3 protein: CASSDLRFGGKETQYF. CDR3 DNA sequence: TGTGCCAGCAGTGATTTGCGGTTCGGGGGCAAGGAGACCCAGTACTTC. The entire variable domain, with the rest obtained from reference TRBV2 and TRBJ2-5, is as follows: EPEVTQTPSHQVTQMGQEVILRCVPISNHLYFYWYRQILGQKVEFLVSFYNNEISEKSEIFDDQFSVERPDGSNFTLKIRSTKLEDSAMYFCASSDLRFGGKETQYFGPGTRLLVL.